A selection of T cell receptor beta chains follows, all from one sample in a study of regulatory T cells in long-lasting Graves disease. TCRdb redid the calling of the multiplex PCR reads with MiXCR, one entry per CDR3 protein. The sample lists under 500,000 distinct CDR3 sequences; about 15% were seen once. The sample also formed part of further work on T cells in Graves' hyperthyroidism and ophthalmopathy.

The source was peripheral blood mononuclear cells (PBMCs), collected at new diagnosis, from a patient treated with antithyroid drugs. These TCRs come from a woman younger than 45 with Graves disease. Both conserved end residues are part of each CDR3. The order of the fields is J gene, CDR3 length, clone size, D gene, V gene, CDR3 protein, CDR3 DNA. The D gene is left open where the match is weak. Clone size is shown for a subset of rows, as once, few, many or a class of expanded clone.

TRBJ1-1	16	few	TRBD1	TRBV19	CASSTSRTGLATEAFF	TGTGCCAGTAGTACCTCACGGACAGGTCTGGCCACTGAAGCTTTCTTT
TRBJ2-7	14	few	.	TRBV5-1	CASSSGTQFYEQYF	TGCGCCAGCAGCTCCGGGACACAGTTTTACGAGCAGTACTTC
TRBJ2-1	16	.	TRBD2	TRBV7-9	CASSLRLTSVPNKQFF	TGTGCCAGCAGCTTAAGATTGACTAGCGTACCCAATAAGCAGTTCTTC
TRBJ2-1	16	.	TRBD1	TRBV5-1	CASSLRDRGTYNEQFF	TGCGCCAGCAGCTTGAGGGACAGGGGAACCTACAATGAGCAGTTCTTC
TRBJ1-6	18	few	.	TRBV6-1	CASRTLHLGSSYNSPLHF	TGTGCCAGCAGGACTTTACATCTGGGAAGCTCCTATAATTCACCCCTCCACTTT
TRBJ2-3	16	.	TRBD2	TRBV18	CASSLLSGSGGDTQYF	TGTGCCAGCTCACTACTTAGCGGGTCTGGGGGAGATACGCAGTATTTT
TRBJ2-7	17	many	TRBD2	TRBV11-2	CASSSGTSGRRVGEQYF	TGTGCCAGCAGCTCCGGGACTAGCGGGAGGAGGGTCGGCGAGCAGTACTTC
TRBJ1-1	13	.	.	TRBV5-1	CASSSTDDTEAFF	TGCGCCAGCAGCTCCACAGACGACACTGAAGCTTTCTTT
TRBJ2-7	13	many	.	TRBV7-9	CASVRGGSYEQYF	TGTGCCAGCGTGAGGGGTGGCAGCTACGAGCAGTACTTC
TRBJ1-1	14	few	.	TRBV7-9	CASSLSDRITEAFF	TGTGCCAGCAGCCTCAGCGACAGAATCACTGAAGCTTTCTTT
TRBJ2-5	18	many	.	TRBV7-2	CASSLEAYWRRNQETQYF	TGTGCCAGCAGCTTAGAAGCTTACTGGCGGAGAAACCAAGAGACCCAGTACTTC
TRBJ2-7	15	few	.	TRBV3-1	CASSPRDLSTGEQYF	TGTGCTAGCAGCCCCCGTGACTTGTCCACCGGGGAGCAGTACTTC
TRBJ2-1	14	.	TRBD2	TRBV27	CASIPSGIYNEQFF	TGTGCCAGCATCCCTAGCGGGATATACAATGAGCAGTTCTTC
TRBJ2-7	13	.	.	TRBV20-1	CSASSPDVNEQYF	TGCAGTGCTAGTTCTCCGGACGTGAACGAGCAGTACTTC
TRBJ2-5	13	few	.	TRBV5-6	CASSLASGETQYF	TGTGCCAGCAGCTTGGCTTCGGGCGAGACCCAGTACTTC
TRBJ1-2	14	many	.	TRBV3-1	CASSQHDRAYGYTF	TGTGCCAGCAGCCAGCACGACAGAGCCTATGGCTACACCTTC
TRBJ1-6	16	few	.	TRBV6-5	CASSYSQGALGSPLHF	TGTGCCAGCAGTTATTCTCAGGGAGCCTTAGGTTCACCCCTCCACTTT
TRBJ2-7	16	few	.	TRBV27	CASSPRVGTLGSEQYF	TGTGCCAGCAGTCCCCGCGTTGGAACGTTGGGGAGCGAGCAGTACTTC
TRBJ2-1	16	.	.	TRBV28	CASSPISREPRGEQFF	TGTGCCAGCAGTCCTATTTCCCGGGAACCACGGGGTGAGCAGTTCTTC
TRBJ1-1	14	many	.	TRBV7-6	CASSPWTKNTEAFF	TGTGCCAGCAGCCCATGGACAAAGAACACTGAAGCTTTCTTT
TRBJ2-7	14	many	.	TRBV6-2/TRBV6-3	CAIGRGGTFLEQYF	TGTGCCATCGGGAGAGGCGGGACCTTTTTGGAGCAGTACTTC
TRBJ1-1	14	.	.	TRBV15	CATSSVTGSGEAFF	TGTGCCACCAGCAGTGTCACGGGGTCAGGTGAAGCTTTCTTT
TRBJ2-6	17	.	.	TRBV7-2	CASSLRGHSSGTNVLTF	TGTGCCAGCAGCTTAAGAGGACACAGCTCTGGGACCAACGTCCTGACTTTC
TRBJ2-1	15	many	TRBD2	TRBV27	CASRRLAGDYNEQFF	TGTGCCAGCAGAAGACTAGCGGGGGACTACAATGAGCAGTTCTTC
TRBJ2-7	14	few	.	TRBV5-1	CASSSHDGLLEQYF	TGCGCCAGCAGCTCCCACGACGGGCTCCTCGAGCAGTACTTC
TRBJ2-2	14	many	TRBD2	TRBV7-2	CASTAGGVTGELFF	TGTGCCAGCACAGCGGGAGGGGTCACCGGGGAGCTGTTTTTT
TRBJ1-5	15	many	.	TRBV6-5	CASSYSTDSNQPQHF	TGTGCCAGCAGTTACTCGACAGATAGCAATCAGCCCCAGCATTTT
TRBJ1-1	14	few	TRBD1	TRBV19	CASTRDRANTEAFF	TGTGCCAGTACCAGGGACAGGGCTAACACTGAAGCTTTCTTT
TRBJ2-1	15	many	.	TRBV20-1	CSARVQPQGTNEQFF	TGCAGTGCTAGAGTGCAGCCGCAGGGGACGAATGAGCAGTTCTTC